This is a list of T cell receptor beta chains from one sample in a study of control samples from healthy donors and cancer patients. Here immunoSEQ multiplex PCR was the method, and the copy in TCRdb shows in-frame clones only, minus some. Seen here are over 200,000 clones, about four fifths observed once, and the top ten hold about an eighth. The sample taken for sequencing was PBMCs. The origin of the receptors is a woman aged 60-75 years with lung cancer. CDR3s include the opening cysteine and the closing phenylalanine or tryptophan. Each record gives: J gene, clone size, V gene, D gene, CDR3 protein, CDR3 DNA. A D gene is named only where the DNA matches it firmly. Some rows mark clone size as missing; the rest say once, few, many or name a class of expanded clone.

TRBJ1-5,.,TRBV9,.,CASSVDSWQPQHF,TGTGCCAGCAGCGTAGACTCTTGGCAGCCCCAGCATTTT
TRBJ1-1,.,TRBV28,.,CASRGTTGGNTEAFF,TGTGCCAGCCGGGGAACGACCGGGGGGAACACTGAAGCTTTCTTT
TRBJ1-6,once,TRBV25-1,.,CASTPGGMAGTPLHF,TGTGCCAGCACCCCGGGAGGGATGGCTGGGACACCCCTCCACTTT
TRBJ1-1,once,TRBV5-1,TRBD1,CASRSQGAGTEAFF,TGCGCCAGCAGATCACAGGGGGCCGGAACTGAAGCTTTCTTT
TRBJ1-1,.,TRBV3-1/TRBV3-2,.,CASSLNSPSGTEAFF,TGTGCCAGCAGCCTGAACAGCCCGTCGGGGACTGAAGCTTTCTTT
TRBJ1-2,few,TRBV5-1,TRBD1,CASSPLGTEGGYTF,TGCGCCAGCAGCCCCCTCGGGACAGAAGGGGGCTACACCTTC
TRBJ2-7,.,TRBV6-2/TRBV6-3,.,CASSYSSGNSYEQYF,TGTGCCAGCAGTTACTCTAGCGGAAACTCCTACGAGCAGTACTTC
TRBJ2-7,.,TRBV11-2,.,CASSVGAENYEQYF,TGTGCCAGCAGCGTAGGGGCGGAGAATTACGAGCAGTACTTC
TRBJ1-2,.,TRBV6-5,.,CATKTENYGYTF,TGTGCCACTAAGACTGAGAACTATGGCTACACCTTC
TRBJ2-7,.,TRBV3-1/TRBV3-2,TRBD2,CASSQGSGGAFYEQYF,TGTGCCAGCAGCCAAGGGAGCGGGGGGGCCTTCTACGAGCAGTACTTC
TRBJ1-5,.,TRBV6-5,TRBD1,CASRTGANQPQHF,TGTGCCAGCAGGACAGGGGCAAATCAGCCCCAGCATTTT
TRBJ2-1,.,TRBV10-3,.,CAISETKSSYNEQFF,TGTGCCATCAGTGAGACCAAGAGCTCCTACAATGAGCAGTTCTTC
TRBJ2-5,.,TRBV3-1/TRBV3-2,TRBD2,CASSQGLAGVGETQYF,TGTGCCAGCAGCCAAGGACTAGCGGGGGTGGGGGAGACCCAGTACTTC
TRBJ2-1,.,TRBV24-1,TRBD2,CATASTSGDSYNEQFF,TGTGCCACCGCCTCGACTAGCGGGGACTCCTACAATGAGCAGTTCTTC
TRBJ2-7,.,TRBV9,.,CASSVADKPHEQYF,TGTGCCAGCAGCGTAGCGGATAAGCCCCACGAGCAGTACTTC
TRBJ1-2,.,TRBV29-1,.,CSGQTGNGYTF,TGCAGCGGACAGACGGGAAATGGCTACACCTTC
TRBJ2-2,.,TRBV6-5,TRBD1,CASRGTGFNTGELFF,TGTGCCAGCAGGGGGACAGGGTTTAACACCGGGGAGCTGTTTTTT
TRBJ2-1,many,TRBV2,.,CASSEGASSYNEQFF,TGTGCCAGCAGTGAGGGAGCTAGCTCCTACAATGAGCAGTTCTTC
TRBJ1-1,.,TRBV18,.,CASSPSRTENTEAFF,TGTGCCAGCTCACCAAGTCGGACAGAGAACACTGAAGCTTTCTTT
TRBJ2-7,.,TRBV5-1,.,CASSLGSVYEQYF,TGCGCCAGCAGTCTGGGGTCCGTCTACGAGCAGTACTTC
TRBJ2-7,.,TRBV12-5,TRBD2,CASGLVLTSGSYEQYF,TGTGCTAGTGGTTTGGTACTTACTAGCGGCTCCTACGAGCAGTACTTC
TRBJ2-2,.,TRBV18,.,CASSQEQGSLGELFF,TGTGCCAGCTCACAGGAACAGGGATCTCTCGGGGAGCTGTTTTTT
TRBJ1-5,.,TRBV7-8,.,CASSWTQGRGFYQPQHF,TGTGCCAGCAGCTGGACACAGGGAAGGGGCTTTTATCAGCCCCAGCATTTT
TRBJ2-7,.,TRBV6-2/TRBV6-3,TRBD2,CASSYQTSGSGEQYF,TGTGCCAGCAGTTACCAGACTAGCGGGAGCGGGGAGCAGTACTTC
TRBJ2-7,.,TRBV18,TRBD2,CASINSGRNPYEQYF,TGTGCCAGCATCAATAGCGGGAGGAACCCCTACGAGCAGTACTTC
TRBJ1-2,.,TRBV11-2,.,CASSLQGDGYTF,TGTGCCAGCAGCTTACAGGGAGACGGCTACACCTTC
TRBJ1-3,few,TRBV5-1,.,CASSLAAGEYRSGNTIYF,TGCGCCAGCAGCTTGGCGGCAGGGGAGTATCGCTCTGGAAACACCATATATTTT
TRBJ2-2,.,TRBV2,.,CASSGGGGPGELFF,TGTGCCAGCAGTGGGGGCGGGGGCCCCGGGGAGCTGTTTTTT